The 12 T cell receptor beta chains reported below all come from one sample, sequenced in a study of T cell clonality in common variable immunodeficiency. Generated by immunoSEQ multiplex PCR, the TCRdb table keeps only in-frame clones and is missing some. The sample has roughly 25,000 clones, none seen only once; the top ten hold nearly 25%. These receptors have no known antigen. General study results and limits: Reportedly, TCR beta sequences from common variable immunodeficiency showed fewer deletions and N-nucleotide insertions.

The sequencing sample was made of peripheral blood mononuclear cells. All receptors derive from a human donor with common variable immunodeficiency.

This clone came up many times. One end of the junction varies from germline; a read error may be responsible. This chain's CDR3 is CAISVFLGGIYEQYF. The sequenced part of the CDR3 DNA is TGTGCCATAAGTGTCTTTTTGGGGGGAATCTACGAG. The genes are TRBV10-3 and TRBJ2-7; possible D gene TRBD2, 6 bases. Coverage ceases 3 residues before the CDR3 finishes, and the germline J gene fills in the end. The CDR3 covers 15 residues. Germline V gene data show CDR1 as ENHRY and CDR2 as SYGVKD.

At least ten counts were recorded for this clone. CDR3 DNA (partial): TGCAGCCTGTTGGGGGGTCTGAGAGATACG. It yields the protein CSLLGGLRDT. The entire CDR3 protein reads CSLLGGLRDTQYF. This sequence joins TRBV29-1 and TRBJ2-3; D possibly corresponds to TRBD2 (6 bases). The CDR3 is cut off 3 residues early in the read; its end comes from the germline J gene. Germline lookup yields CDR1 SQVTM and CDR2 ANQGSEA. With 8 bases removed from V and 5 bases from J, the gap between germline ends came to 17 bases. The CDR3 runs to 13 residues.

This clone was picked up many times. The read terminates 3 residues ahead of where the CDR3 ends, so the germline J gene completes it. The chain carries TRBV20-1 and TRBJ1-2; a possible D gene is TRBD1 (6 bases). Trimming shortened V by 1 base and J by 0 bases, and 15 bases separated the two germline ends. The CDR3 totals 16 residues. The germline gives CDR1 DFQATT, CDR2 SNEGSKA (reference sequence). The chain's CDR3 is CSARGGVGAANYGYTF. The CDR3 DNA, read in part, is TGCAGTGCTAGAGGAGGTGTGGGGGCAGCTAACTATGGC.

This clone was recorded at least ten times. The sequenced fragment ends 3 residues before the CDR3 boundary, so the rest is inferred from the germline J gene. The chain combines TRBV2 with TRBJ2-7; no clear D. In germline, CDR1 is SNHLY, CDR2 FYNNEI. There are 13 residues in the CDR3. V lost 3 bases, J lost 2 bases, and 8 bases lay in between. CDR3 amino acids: CASSEARTYEQYF. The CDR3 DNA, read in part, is TGTGCCAGCAGTGAGGCCCGTACCTACGAG.

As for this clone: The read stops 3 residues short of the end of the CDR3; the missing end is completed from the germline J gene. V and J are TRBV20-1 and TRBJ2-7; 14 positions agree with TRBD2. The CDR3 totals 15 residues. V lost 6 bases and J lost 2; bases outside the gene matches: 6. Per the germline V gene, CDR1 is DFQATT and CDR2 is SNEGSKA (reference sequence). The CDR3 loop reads CSAWTSGGLAYEQYF. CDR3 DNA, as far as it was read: TGCAGTGCCTGGACTAGCGGGGGGCTGGCCTACGAG.

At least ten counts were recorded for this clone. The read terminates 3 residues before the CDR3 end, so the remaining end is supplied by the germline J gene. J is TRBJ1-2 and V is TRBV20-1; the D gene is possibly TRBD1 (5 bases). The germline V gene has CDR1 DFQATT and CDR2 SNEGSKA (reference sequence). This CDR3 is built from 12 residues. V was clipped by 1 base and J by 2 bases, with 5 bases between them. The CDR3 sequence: CSARGGNYGYTF. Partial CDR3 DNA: TGCAGTGCTAGAGGGGGCAACTATGGC.

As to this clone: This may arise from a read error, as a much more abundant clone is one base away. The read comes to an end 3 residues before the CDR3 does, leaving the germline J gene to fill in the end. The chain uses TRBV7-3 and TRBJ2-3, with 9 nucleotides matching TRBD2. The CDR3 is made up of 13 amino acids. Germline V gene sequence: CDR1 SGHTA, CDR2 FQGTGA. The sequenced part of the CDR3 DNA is TGTTCCAGCAGACTTACTAGCGGGGATACG. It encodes CSSRLTSGDT. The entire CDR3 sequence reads CSSRLTSGDTQYF.

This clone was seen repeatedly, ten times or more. The CDR3: CASRLQGHTDTQYF. The covered CDR3 bases are TGCGCCAGCAGGCTACAGGGTCACACAGATACG. The rearrangement joins TRBV5-1 to TRBJ2-3, with a weak D call TRBD1 (6 bases). The read comes to an end 3 residues before the CDR3 does, leaving the germline J gene to fill in the end. This CDR3 is built from 14 residues. The V gene lost 5 bases and the J gene lost 2 bases, with 12 bases spanning the gap. CDR1 and CDR2 (germline): SGHRS, YFSETQ.

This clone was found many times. Partial CDR3 DNA: TGTGCCAGTAGTATAAGGACTAGCTCCCGGAGGGTAAATGAG. Protein sequence: CASSIRTSSRRVNE. The complete CDR3 reads CASSIRTSSRRVNEQFF. The V call is TRBV19, the J call TRBJ2-1, with 8 bases that match TRBD2. With the read ending 3 residues before the CDR3 end, the germline J gene is used to fill in that end. Germline V gene lookup returns CDR1 LNHDA and CDR2 SQIVND (reference sequence). This CDR3 has 17 amino acids. V shed 2 bases, J shed 7 bases, and the junction held 13 bases outside the gene matches.

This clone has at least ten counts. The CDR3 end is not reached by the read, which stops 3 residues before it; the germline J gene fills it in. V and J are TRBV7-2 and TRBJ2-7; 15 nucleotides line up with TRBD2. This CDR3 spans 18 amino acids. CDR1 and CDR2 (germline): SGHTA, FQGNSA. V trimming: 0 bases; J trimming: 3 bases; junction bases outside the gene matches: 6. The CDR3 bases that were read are TGTGCCAGCAGCTTAGCATGGACTAGCGGGAGGGCCGGCTACGAG. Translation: CASSLAWTSGRAGYE. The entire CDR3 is CASSLAWTSGRAGYEQYF.

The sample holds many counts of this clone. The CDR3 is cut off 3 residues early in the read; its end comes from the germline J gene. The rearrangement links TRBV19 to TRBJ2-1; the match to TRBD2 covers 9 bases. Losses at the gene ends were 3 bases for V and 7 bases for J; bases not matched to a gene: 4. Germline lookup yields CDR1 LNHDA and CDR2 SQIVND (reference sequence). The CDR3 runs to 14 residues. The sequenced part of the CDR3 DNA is TGTGCCAGTAGTATCTTCAGCGGGGGGAATGAG. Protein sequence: CASSIFSGGNE. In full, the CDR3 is CASSIFSGGNEQFF. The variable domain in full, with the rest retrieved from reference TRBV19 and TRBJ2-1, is DGGITQSPKYLFRKEGQNVTLSCEQNLNHDAMYWYRQDPGQGLRLIYYSQIVNDFQKGDIAEGYSVSREKKESFPLTVTSAQKNPTAFYLCASSIFSGGNEQFFGPGTRLTVL.

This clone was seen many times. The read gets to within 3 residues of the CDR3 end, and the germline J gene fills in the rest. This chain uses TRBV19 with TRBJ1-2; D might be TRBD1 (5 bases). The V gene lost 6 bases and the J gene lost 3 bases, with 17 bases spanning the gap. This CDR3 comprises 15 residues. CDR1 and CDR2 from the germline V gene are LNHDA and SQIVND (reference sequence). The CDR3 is CASRPVSWGDYGYTF. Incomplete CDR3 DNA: TGTGCCAGTAGGCCCGTGAGTTGGGGGGACTATGGC. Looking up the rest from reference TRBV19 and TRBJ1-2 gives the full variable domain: DGGITQSPKYLFRKEGQNVTLSCEQNLNHDAMYWYRQDPGQGLRLIYYSQIVNDFQKGDIAEGYSVSREKKESFPLTVTSAQKNPTAFYLCASRPVSWGDYGYTFGSGTRLTVV.